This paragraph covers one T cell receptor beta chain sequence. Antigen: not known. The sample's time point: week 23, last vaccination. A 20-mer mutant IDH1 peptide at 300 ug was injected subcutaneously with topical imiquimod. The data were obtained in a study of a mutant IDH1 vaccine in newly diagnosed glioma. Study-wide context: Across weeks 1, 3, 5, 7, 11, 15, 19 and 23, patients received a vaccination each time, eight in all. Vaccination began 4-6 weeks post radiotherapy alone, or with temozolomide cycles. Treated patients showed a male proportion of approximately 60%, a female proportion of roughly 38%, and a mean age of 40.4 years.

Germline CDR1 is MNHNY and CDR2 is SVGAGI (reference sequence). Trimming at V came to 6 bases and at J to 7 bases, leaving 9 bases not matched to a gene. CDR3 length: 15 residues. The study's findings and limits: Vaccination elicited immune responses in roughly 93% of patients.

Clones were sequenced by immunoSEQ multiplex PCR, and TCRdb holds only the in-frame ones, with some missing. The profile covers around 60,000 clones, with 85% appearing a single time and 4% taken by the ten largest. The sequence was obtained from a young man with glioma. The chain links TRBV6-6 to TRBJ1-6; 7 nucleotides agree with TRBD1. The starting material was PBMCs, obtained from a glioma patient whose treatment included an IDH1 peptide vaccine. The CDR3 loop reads CASRPPRDRNSPLHF. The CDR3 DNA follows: TGTGCCAGCAGACCCCCTCGGGACAGAAATTCACCCCTCCACTTT.